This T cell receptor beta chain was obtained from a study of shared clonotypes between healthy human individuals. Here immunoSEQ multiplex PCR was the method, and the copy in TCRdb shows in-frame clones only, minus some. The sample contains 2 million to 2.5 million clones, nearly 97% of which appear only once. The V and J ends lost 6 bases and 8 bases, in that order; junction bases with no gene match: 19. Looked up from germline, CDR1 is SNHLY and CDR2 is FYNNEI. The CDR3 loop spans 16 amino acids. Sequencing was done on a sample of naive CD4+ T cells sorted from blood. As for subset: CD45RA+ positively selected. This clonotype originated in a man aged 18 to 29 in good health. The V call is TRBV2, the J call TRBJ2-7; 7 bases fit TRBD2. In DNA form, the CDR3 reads TGTGCCAGCAGGGCCGCTAGCGGAGGGCTGGGGATAAAGCAGTACTTC. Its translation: CASRAASGGLGIKQYF.